The 14 T cell receptor beta chains below come from one sample, sequenced in a study of cytomegalovirus exposure and HLA in healthy donors (dated by TCRdb to 2017 to 2019). Libraries were prepared through the immunoSEQ multiplex PCR assay. The multiplex PCR relied on a mix of 60 forward primers for TCR Vbeta segments and 13 reverse primers for TCR Jbeta segments. Here the immuneACCESS table is served through TCRdb, limited to in-frame sequences with V and J called. Missing clones are a known gap in these copies; in checked studies unresolved V genes cover under half, and the rest lacks a known reason. The sample table holds almost 200,000 clones, of which just over 75% were seen once. The top ten clonotypes cover about 2.1% of the sample. Input material: PBMCs. Receptor source: a man aged 25 to 45 in good health and CMV-seronegative.

The chain employs TRBV6-6 and TRBJ2-2; possible D gene TRBD1, 6 bases. Germline V gene lookup returns CDR1 MNHNY and CDR2 SVGAGI (reference sequence). The CDR3 runs to 16 residues. V lost 2 bases and J lost 5, with 15 bases in between. The DNA of the CDR3 is TGTGCCAGCAGTTACGGGCAGGGGATCGGGACCGGGGAGCTGTTTTTT. Protein product: CASSYGQGIGTGELFF.

The sample holds a few counts of this clone. The V gene is TRBV2, the J gene TRBJ2-7; 11 bases are a match to TRBD2. The V gene's germline CDR1 is SNHLY and CDR2 FYNNEI. CDR3 length: 14 residues. J lost 9 bases, V lost 6 bases, and 10 bases had no gene match. The CDR3 is CASRLAGERVRQYF. CDR3 bases: TGTGCCAGCAGACTAGCGGGAGAAAGGGTAAGGCAGTACTTC. The variable domain in full, with the rest retrieved from reference TRBV2 and TRBJ2-7, is EPEVTQTPSHQVTQMGQEVILRCVPISNHLYFYWYRQILGQKVEFLVSFYNNEISEKSEIFDDQFSVERPDGSNFTLKIRSTKLEDSAMYFCASRLAGERVRQYFGPGTRLTVT.

Only a few counts were recorded for this clone. The same CDR3 can be traced to other DNA sequences in this sample. The V and J genes are TRBV28 and TRBJ2-6; D remains unclear. The ends were cut back, 0 bases at V and 4 bases at J, with 7 bases in the middle. Germline CDR1 MDHEN, CDR2 SYDVKM. The CDR3 consists of 15 residues. CDR3 sequence (DNA): TGTGCCAGCAGTTTATGGGGCTCGGGGGCCAACGTCCTGACTTTC. This encodes CASSLWGSGANVLTF.

The J gene is TRBJ2-2, the V gene TRBV6-4, with D uncertain. V lost 6 bases, J lost 5 bases, and 19 bases lay in between. The CDR3 extends over 16 amino acids. Germline lookup yields CDR1 MRHNA and CDR2 SNTAGT. Here the CDR3 reads CASRDNHAATTGELFF. CDR3 DNA: TGTGCCAGCAGAGACAACCACGCCGCAACTACCGGGGAGCTGTTTTTT.

V and J are TRBV9 and TRBJ2-2; 7 bases fit TRBD1. The CDR3 is 15 amino acids. Germline V CDR1 and CDR2: SGDLS, YYNGEE. The ends lost 6 bases at V and 1 base at J; junction bases unmatched: 6. CDR3 DNA sequence: TGTGCCAGCAATCGTGACAGGGTGAACACCGGGGAGCTGTTTTTT. Translating gives CASNRDRVNTGELFF.

The chain couples TRBV27 to TRBJ2-5; TRBD2 agrees at 8 bases. CDR3 length: 15 amino acids. V lost 5 bases to trimming and J lost 4 bases; unmatched junction nucleotides: 9. CDR1 and CDR2 (germline): MNHEY, SMNVEV (reference sequence). The CDR3 coding sequence is TGTGCCAGCAGTATCCAGCGGGAGTTGGGAGAGACCCAGTACTTC. Translated: CASSIQRELGETQYF.

V and J are TRBV5-4 and TRBJ1-1, with 9 bases lining up with TRBD1. Trimming took 4 bases from V and 3 from J; bases not matched to a gene: 4. Germline values: CDR1 SGHNT, CDR2 YYREEE (reference sequence). The CDR3 has 14 amino acids. CDR3 in amino acids: CASSKQGADTEAFF. CDR3 DNA: TGTGCCAGCAGCAAACAGGGGGCGGACACTGAAGCTTTCTTT.

This clone was seen only once. The chain links TRBV4-1 to TRBJ2-2, with D possibly TRBD2 on 5 matching bases. Germline V CDR1 and CDR2: MGHRA, YSYEKL. The CDR3 runs to 17 residues. V was cut by 3 bases and J by 3 bases, with 17 bases left in between. CDR3 sequence: CASSQEYRTGDTGELFF. In DNA form, the CDR3 reads TGCGCCAGCAGCCAGGAGTACCGGACTGGTGACACCGGGGAGCTGTTTTTT.

This clone was counted once. The chain employs TRBV29-1 and TRBJ2-2; TRBD1 matches 9 bases. This CDR3 has 14 residues. V gave up 7 bases and J gave up 5 bases; unmatched junction bases: 8. Germline loops: CDR1 SQVTM, CDR2 ANQGSEA. CDR3 loop: CSGGGQGRTGELFF. Written as DNA, the CDR3 is TGCAGCGGCGGCGGACAGGGGAGGACCGGGGAGCTGTTTTTT.

V usage is TRBV28 and J usage is TRBJ1-1; D is uncertain. The V end was cut by 7 bases, the J end by 0 bases, with 12 bases between. There are 14 residues in the CDR3. Germline V gene sequence: CDR1 MDHEN, CDR2 SYDVKM. For the CDR3, the DNA is TGTGCCAGCAAATTAAGACTGATGAACACTGAAGCTTTCTTT. Translated: CASKLRLMNTEAFF.

The genes are TRBV10-2 and TRBJ2-7; 7 nucleotides line up with TRBD1. The CDR3 contains 14 residues. From germline, CDR1 is WSHSY and CDR2 SAAADI. V gave up 0 bases and J gave up 4 bases; unmatched junction bases: 3. The CDR3 DNA is TGCGCCAGCAGTGAGTCTTCGACAGGGTACGAGCAGTACTTC. This gives the protein CASSESSTGYEQYF.

This chain joins TRBV10-3 and TRBJ2-2; TRBD2 agrees at 9 bases. CDR1 is ENHRY, CDR2 SYGVKD, per germline. V was pared by 4 bases and J by 7 bases, with 10 bases of the junction left unmatched. The CDR3 extends over 16 amino acids. The CDR3 sequence: CAISGASGISDGELFF. In nucleotides, the CDR3 is TGTGCCATCAGTGGTGCTAGCGGGATCTCTGACGGGGAGCTGTTTTTT.

The V gene is TRBV4-1, the J gene TRBJ2-5; D not certain. Germline V lookup: CDR1 MGHRA, CDR2 YSYEKL. The CDR3 loop spans 13 amino acids. The germline V and J ends were trimmed by 3 bases and 2 bases, with 7 bases remaining between them. CDR3 DNA: TGCGCCAGCAGCCAGACAATTCAAGAGACCCAGTACTTC. This gives the protein CASSQTIQETQYF.

The chain recombines TRBV5-1 with TRBJ2-5, with D possibly being TRBD2 (5 bases). The CDR3 totals 12 residues. The V end lost 9 bases, the J end lost 4 bases, and 13 bases lay between the germline ends. CDR1 and CDR2 from the germline V gene are SGHRS and YFSETQ. CDR3 in DNA: TGCGCCATCCGGGGAATTGGAGAGACCCAGTACTTC. This sequence encodes CAIRGIGETQYF.